The present TCR beta chain was sequenced within a study of neurological immune-mediated disorders. The study's findings and limits: None of the CDR3 amino acid sequences in expanded clones turned up in more than one subject, which points to private repertoires in all groups.

Sample time point: technical triplicate 2. Use was made of under 1.2 million CD4+ or CD8+ T cells in sorted libraries. It was by 5'RACE with 10-nucleotide random UMIs that the cDNA was made. TCRdb reprocessed the 5' RACE reads via MiXCR and lists one record per CDR3 protein. Counted here are more than 30,000 distinct CDR3 sequences, roughly 15% occurring once; the ten biggest clones make up approximately 5.6%. This clonotype occurred many times. Its antigen is not identified. V was trimmed by 6 bases and J by 4 bases, leaving 12 bases between them. Germline lookup yields CDR1 MNHEY and CDR2 SVGAGI. The CDR3 is 14 residues long.

This receptor was identified in a female donor with HTLV-1-associated myelopathy (HAM/TSP). This chain connects TRBV6-5 to TRBJ2-2, with a tentative D call TRBD1 (6 bases). What was sequenced was CD4+ T cells from blood. CDR3 amino acids: CASSNDRSTGELFF. The CDR3 DNA follows: TGTGCCAGCAGCAACGACAGGTCCACCGGGGAGCTGTTTTTT.